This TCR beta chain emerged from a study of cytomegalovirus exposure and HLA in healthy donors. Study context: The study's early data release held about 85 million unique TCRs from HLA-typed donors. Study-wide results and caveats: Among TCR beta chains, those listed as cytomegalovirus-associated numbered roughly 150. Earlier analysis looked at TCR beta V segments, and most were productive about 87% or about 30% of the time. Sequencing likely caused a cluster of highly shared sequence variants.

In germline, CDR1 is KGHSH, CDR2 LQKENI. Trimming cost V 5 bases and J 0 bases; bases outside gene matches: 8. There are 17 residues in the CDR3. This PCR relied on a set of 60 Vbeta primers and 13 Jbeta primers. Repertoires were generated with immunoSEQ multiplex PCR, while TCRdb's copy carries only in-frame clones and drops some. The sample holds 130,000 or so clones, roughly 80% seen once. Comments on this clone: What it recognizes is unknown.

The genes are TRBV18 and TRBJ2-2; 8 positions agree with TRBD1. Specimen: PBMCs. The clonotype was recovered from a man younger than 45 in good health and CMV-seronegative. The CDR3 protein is CASSFSGTGANTGELFF. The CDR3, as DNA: TGTGCCAGCTCATTTTCCGGGACAGGCGCGAACACCGGGGAGCTGTTTTTT.